This is a list of T cell receptor beta chains from one sample in a study of T cells in Graves' hyperthyroidism and ophthalmopathy. In TCRdb, the multiplex PCR reads were re-called with MiXCR into one record per CDR3 protein. In the table there are 450,000 to 700,000 distinct CDR3 sequences, around 45% of which are singletons. Sequencing input: peripheral blood or thyroid tissue (not recorded which). These receptor sequences come from a woman between 18 and 29 years old with Graves' hyperthyroidism. Both conserved end residues are part of each CDR3. D genes are given only for firm matches. Clone size is shown for a subset of rows, as once, few, many or a class of expanded clone.

. | TRBJ2-2 | TRBV7-6 | . | CASSHRGLITGELFF | TGTGCCAGCAGCCACCGAGGGCTGATCACCGGGGAGCTGTTTTTT
. | TRBJ2-7 | TRBV2 | . | CASSEDLLGYEQYF | TGTGCCAGCAGTGAGGACTTACTTGGATACGAGCAGTACTTC
TRBD1 | TRBJ1-1 | TRBV10-3 | . | CAISTGQENTEAFF | TGTGCCATCAGTACGGGACAGGAGAACACTGAAGCTTTCTTT
. | TRBJ2-7 | TRBV6-2/TRBV6-3 | many | CASSHPRQGAGEQYF | TGTGCCAGCAGCCACCCCCGGCAGGGAGCGGGCGAGCAGTACTTC
TRBD1 | TRBJ1-1 | TRBV2 | . | CASRPGTGVTEAFF | TGTGCCAGCAGACCCGGGACAGGGGTGACTGAAGCTTTCTTT
. | TRBJ2-1 | TRBV24-1 | . | CATSDFPGEDEQFF | TGTGCCACCAGTGATTTTCCCGGGGAGGATGAGCAGTTCTTC
. | TRBJ2-7 | TRBV5-1 | . | CASSPGRTTDYEQYF | TGCGCCAGCAGCCCGGGACGGACCACCGACTACGAGCAGTACTTC
. | TRBJ2-7 | TRBV12-3/TRBV12-4 | few | CASSSREQYF | TGTGCCAGCAGTTCCCGGGAACAGTACTTC
. | TRBJ1-5 | TRBV13 | many | CASSLKGLGQPQHF | TGTGCCAGCAGCTTAAAAGGTCTCGGTCAGCCCCAGCATTTT
. | TRBJ1-2 | TRBV18 | many | CASSPIQGTNYGYTF | TGTGCCAGCTCACCGATCCAGGGGACAAACTATGGCTACACCTTC
. | TRBJ1-4 | TRBV10-3 | . | CAISEKSQVNEKLFF | TGTGCCATCAGTGAGAAGTCACAGGTCAATGAAAAACTGTTTTTT
. | TRBJ2-7 | TRBV5-6 | many | CASSRTSRYEQYF | TGTGCCAGCAGCCGGACGTCTCGCTACGAGCAGTACTTC
. | TRBJ2-5 | TRBV7-9 | many | CASSKWGGRETQYF | TGTGCCAGCAGCAAATGGGGTGGGAGAGAGACCCAGTACTTC
TRBD2 | TRBJ2-2 | TRBV11-2 | many | CASEGGTNTGELFF | TGTGCCAGCGAGGGAGGGACGAACACCGGGGAGCTGTTTTTT
. | TRBJ2-7 | TRBV5-6 | many | CASSLIRGSVYEQYF | TGTGCCAGCAGCCTGATCAGGGGATCGGTTTACGAGCAGTACTTC
. | TRBJ1-2 | TRBV7-9 | . | CASSFAGPQGLAYYGYTF | TGTGCCAGCAGCTTTGCGGGGCCACAGGGTCTCGCTTACTATGGCTACACCTTC
TRBD2 | TRBJ2-5 | TRBV20-1 | many | CSADSGIQETQYF | TGCAGTGCTGATAGCGGGATCCAAGAGACCCAGTACTTC
. | TRBJ2-2 | TRBV5-6 | many | CASSLPWNTGELFF | TGTGCCAGCAGCTTGCCCTGGAACACCGGGGAGCTGTTTTTT
. | TRBJ2-7 | TRBV10-3 | . | CASSPHTITDEQYF | TGTGCCAGCAGCCCCCACACCATAACGGATGAGCAGTACTTC
. | TRBJ2-6 | TRBV5-1 | many | CASGGTGANVLTF | TGCGCCAGCGGGGGTACCGGGGCCAACGTCCTGACTTTC
TRBD1 | TRBJ1-5 | TRBV5-6 | few | CASSPQATGVGSNQPQHF | TGTGCCAGCTCACCACAAGCGACAGGGGTGGGTAGCAATCAGCCCCAGCATTTT
TRBD1 | TRBJ1-6 | TRBV2 | many | CASSGRTGGNSPLHF | TGTGCCAGCAGTGGCAGGACAGGGGGAAATTCACCCCTCCACTTT
TRBD1 | TRBJ1-1 | TRBV7-3 | . | CASSPDTGARTEAFF | TGTGCCAGCAGCCCTGACACAGGGGCGCGGACTGAGGCTTTCTTT